This TCR beta chain comes out of a study of control samples from healthy donors and cancer patients. Germline-derived CDR1 and CDR2 are SGHRS and YFSETQ. CDR3 size: 15 residues. Losses at the gene ends were 3 bases for V and 7 bases for J; bases not matched to a gene: 5. The table came from immunoSEQ multiplex PCR; TCRdb's copy has only in-frame clones and leaves some out. The sample holds about 120,000 clones; roughly 92% are singletons and the top ten take 5.5% to 7%. Sequencing was carried out using blood. The chain couples TRBV5-1 to TRBJ2-1, with 12 bases that match TRBD2. The source of this sequence is a man aged 18-30 years in good health. CDR3 DNA sequence: TGCGCCAGCAGCTCCCGACTAGCGGGGGCTAATGAGCAGTTCTTC. This translates into CASSSRLAGANEQFF.